The rows below give T cell receptor beta chains drawn from one sample of a study of T cells after yellow fever vaccination. TCRdb ran MiXCR on the 5' RACE reads and lists one entry per CDR3 protein. The table has hundreds of thousands of distinct CDR3 sequences, over 15% seen once. The material sequenced was PBMCs, taken before the yellow fever booster vaccination. The source of these receptors is a man between 18 and 29 years old who received the YFV17D yellow fever vaccine. CDR3s include the opening cysteine and the closing phenylalanine or tryptophan. D genes are given only for firm matches. A row's size may be missing; if present it is once, few, many or a size class.

length	V	D	J	size	CDR3	DNA
18	TRBV6-5	-	TRBJ2-2	few	CASSYSNRVRLGAGELFF	TGTGCCAGCAGTTACTCGAACAGGGTACGGTTAGGAGCCGGGGAGCTGTTTTTT
14	TRBV7-3	-	TRBJ1-1	-	CASSLNRDFPEAFF	TGTGCCAGCAGCTTAAATAGAGATTTTCCTGAAGCTTTCTTT
18	TRBV4-2	TRBD1	TRBJ2-3	-	CASSLTGTGLILTDTQYF	TGTGCCAGCAGCCTTACCGGGACAGGGCTTATACTCACAGATACGCAGTATTTT
17	TRBV5-6	-	TRBJ1-1	few	CASSPVYGFGWNTEAFF	TGTGCCAGCAGCCCCGTGTATGGATTTGGGTGGAACACTGAAGCTTTCTTT
14	TRBV7-2	-	TRBJ1-1	few	CASSLGGQFPEAFF	TGTGCCAGCAGCTTAGGCGGACAATTCCCTGAAGCTTTCTTT
12	TRBV6-2/TRBV6-3	-	TRBJ2-1	-	CASSYYAKGQFF	TGTGCCAGCAGTTACTATGCCAAGGGGCAGTTCTTC
15	TRBV20-1	-	TRBJ1-3	few	CSARLPAISENTIYF	TGCAGTGCTAGACTCCCGGCGATAAGTGAAAACACCATATATTTT
13	TRBV19	-	TRBJ1-4	once	CASSSGTNEKLFF	TGTGCCAGTAGTTCTGGGACTAATGAAAAACTGTTTTTT
15	TRBV7-2	TRBD1	TRBJ1-1	many	CASSLRTGVGTEAFF	TGTGCCAGCAGCTTACGGACAGGGGTAGGAACTGAAGCTTTCTTT
17	TRBV12-2	-	TRBJ1-6	-	CASRSQGGGPGNSPLHF	TGTGCAAGTCGCTCACAGGGGGGGGGGCCAGGCAATTCACCCCTCCACTTT
18	TRBV29-1	TRBD1	TRBJ2-5	-	CSGMDRVPRTPHSETQYF	TGCAGCGGGATGGACAGGGTCCCGAGAACACCCCACTCAGAGACCCAGTACTTC
13	TRBV5-1	-	TRBJ2-1	-	CASSSGESDEQFF	TGCGCCAGCAGCTCCGGAGAGAGCGATGAGCAGTTCTTC
17	TRBV5-1	-	TRBJ2-5	few	CASSSPPLVQGRETQYF	TGCGCCAGCAGCTCCCCTCCTCTGGTCCAAGGGAGGGAGACCCAGTACTTC
12	TRBV20-1	TRBD2	TRBJ2-3	-	CSAGGAADTQYF	TGCAGTGCCGGGGGGGCCGCAGATACGCAGTATTTT
14	TRBV2	-	TRBJ1-2	-	CASREGHRNYGYTF	TGTGCCAGCAGGGAGGGACACCGAAACTATGGCTACACCTTC
13	TRBV20-1	-	TRBJ2-1	-	CSATLDSYNEQFF	TGCAGTGCTACCTTGGACAGCTACAATGAGCAGTTCTTC
12	TRBV5-5	-	TRBJ2-3	few	CASSWDADTQYF	TGTGCCAGCAGCTGGGATGCGGATACGCAGTATTTT
15	TRBV10-1	TRBD2	TRBJ2-5	-	CASSGASGSQETQYF	TGCGCCAGCAGTGGTGCTAGCGGGAGCCAAGAGACCCAGTACTTC
15	TRBV7-7	TRBD2	TRBJ2-2	once	CASSPGLAGVGELFF	TGTGCTAGCAGCCCCGGACTAGCGGGGGTCGGGGAGCTGTTTTTT
14	TRBV5-4	-	TRBJ2-3	-	CASSTRSGADTQYF	TGTGCCAGCAGCACAAGATCTGGTGCAGATACGCAGTATTTT
20	TRBV6-5	TRBD2	TRBJ2-2	many	CASSREGTSSLPGDTGELFF	TGTGCCAGCAGTCGGGAGGGGACTAGCTCTCTGCCTGGGGACACCGGGGAGCTGTTTTTT
13	TRBV4-1	-	TRBJ1-6	few	CASSQGGYSPLHF	TGCGCCAGCAGCCAAGGGGGATATTCACCCCTCCACTTT
16	TRBV4-1	TRBD1	TRBJ1-6	few	CASSPLGTGVNSPLHF	TGCGCCAGCAGCCCCTTGGGGACAGGTGTGAATTCACCCCTCCACTTT
15	TRBV25-1	-	TRBJ2-1	few	CASSESPGEVNEQFF	TGTGCCAGCAGTGAATCCCCGGGTGAGGTGAATGAGCAGTTCTTC
16	TRBV28	TRBD2	TRBJ2-4	few	CASSSTSGGPGNIQYF	TGTGCCAGCAGCTCGACTAGCGGGGGGCCGGGAAACATTCAGTACTTC
16	TRBV7-3	-	TRBJ2-3	-	CASSLKGGYTADTQYF	TGTGCCAGCAGCTTAAAGGGGGGATATACAGCAGATACGCAGTATTTT
13	TRBV6-4	-	TRBJ1-2	-	CASSEGCHYGYTF	TGTGCCAGCAGTGAGGGCTGTCACTATGGCTACACCTTC
15	TRBV12-3/TRBV12-4	-	TRBJ1-2	few	CASTMAADRNYGYTF	TGTGCCAGCACCATGGCCGCCGACAGAAACTATGGCTACACCTTC
15	TRBV5-1	TRBD2	TRBJ2-5	few	CASSVSGGAGETQYF	TGCGCCAGCAGCGTTAGCGGGGGGGCCGGGGAGACCCAGTACTTC
17	TRBV7-6	-	TRBJ2-1	few	CASSLALPGGGLGEQFF	TGTGCCAGCAGCTTAGCCCTCCCGGGGGGCGGTTTGGGTGAGCAGTTCTTC
13	TRBV6-5	-	TRBJ2-3	-	CAVTGGFGDTQYF	TGTGCCGTCACAGGCGGGTTTGGGGATACGCAGTATTTT
12	TRBV11-2	-	TRBJ1-2	-	CASSLLGHGYTF	TGTGCCAGCAGCTTACTCGGGCATGGCTACACCTTC
14	TRBV5-1	-	TRBJ1-2	few	CASSLEARGYGYTF	TGCGCCAGCAGCTTGGAGGCCCGGGGCTATGGCTACACCTTC
19	TRBV5-1	-	TRBJ1-6	few	CASSPGLPGPTHYNSPLHF	TGCGCCAGCAGCCCAGGTCTCCCGGGACCAACTCACTATAATTCACCCCTCCACTTT
16	TRBV7-9	-	TRBJ2-5	-	CASSSFGPPSSETQYF	TGTGCCAGCAGTTCATTCGGGCCCCCCTCCTCAGAGACCCAGTACTTC
13	TRBV9	-	TRBJ1-1	-	CASSVSKGTEAFF	TGTGCCAGCAGCGTATCTAAGGGAACTGAAGCTTTCTTT
12	TRBV12-3/TRBV12-4	-	TRBJ2-7	few	CATGMGGYEQYF	TGTGCCACGGGTATGGGGGGTTACGAGCAGTACTTC
12	TRBV11-2	-	TRBJ2-7	few	CASSVPPYEQYF	TGTGCCAGCAGCGTACCCCCCTACGAGCAGTACTTC
14	TRBV9	TRBD1	TRBJ1-1	few	CASSVGQGGTEAFF	TGTGCCAGCAGCGTAGGCCAGGGGGGCACTGAAGCTTTCTTT
14	TRBV7-2	TRBD2	TRBJ2-5	few	CASSAGGPQETQYF	TGTGCCAGCTCCGCGGGGGGCCCCCAAGAGACCCAGTACTTC
14	TRBV27	-	TRBJ2-5	-	CASSSGPGQETQYF	TGTGCCAGCAGTTCTGGTCCGGGGCAAGAGACCCAGTACTTC
16	TRBV5-1	-	TRBJ2-5	few	CASSLAAHPKRETQYF	TGCGCCAGCAGCTTGGCCGCACACCCGAAGCGGGAGACCCAGTACTTC
14	TRBV6-5	-	TRBJ1-5	-	CASSYRGSNQPQHF	TGTGCCAGCAGTTATCGGGGTAGCAATCAGCCCCAGCATTTT
14	TRBV20-1	TRBD2	TRBJ2-7	-	CSARDREEAYEQYF	TGCAGTGCTAGAGATCGGGAGGAGGCCTACGAGCAGTACTTC
16	TRBV4-2	-	TRBJ2-5	few	CASSQVGLGYQETQYF	TGTGCCAGCAGCCAAGTGGGCCTGGGGTACCAAGAGACCCAGTACTTC
16	TRBV7-9	TRBD2	TRBJ2-3	-	CASRSRDYQRTDTQYF	TGTGCCAGCAGATCCCGGGACTACCAACGCACAGATACGCAGTATTTT